The following is a T cell receptor beta chain sequence with its context. Original methodology: From reference gene primer amplification, estimates of nucleated cell counts were derived. Sequenced by immunoSEQ multiplex PCR; TCRdb stores in-frame clones only, minus some. V, J and clone size were drawn from that table, and D and trimming were deduced from the DNA. The profile shows tens of thousands of clones, approximately 92% of them singletons. CDR3 size: 16 residues. CDR1 LNHDA and CDR2 SQIVND come from the germline V gene (reference sequence). Trimming removed 3 bases at V and 4 bases at J, with 15 bases between. This specimen belongs to a study of blood T cell repertoires in COVID-19. Study overall: Acute and convalescent COVID-19 samples came from the United States, Italy and Spain. Sources were T cells, B-cell-depleted T cells, or PBMCs; the material itself was cDNA or gDNA.

The J gene is TRBJ1-4, the V gene TRBV19, with D hard to call. The sequence came from a man aged 50 to 60 with active COVID-19. Sequenced: peripheral blood. CDR3 region: CASSMREAGINEKLFF. The CDR3 region has the DNA TGTGCCAGTAGTATGCGGGAGGCCGGAATTAATGAAAAACTGTTTTTT.